These 6 T cell receptor beta chains came from one sample sequenced in a study of Ad26.COV2.S vaccination and SARS-CoV-2 variants. Sequencing was performed with immunoSEQ multiplex PCR; in TCRdb, only in-frame clones are kept and a portion is missing. Of 350,000 to 400,000 clones listed, about 89% were seen once; the top ten hold over 1.5%. Treatment denoted: around 19 received Ad26.COV2.S at low or high dose, single or two shots; about 5 received placebo; per-sample allocation not given. Vaccine and placebo recipients were sampled on day 63 after the first injection. Sequencing was performed on peripheral blood, taken in a trial of Ad26.COV2.S vaccine versus placebo. The receptors originated from a person aged 18-65 years who received the Ad26.COV2.S COVID-19 vaccine or a placebo.

The chain has TRBV9 and TRBJ2-7; a weak D match, TRBD1 (6 bases). V lost 0 bases, J lost 1 base, and 11 bases lay in between. This CDR3 is built from 15 residues. In germline, CDR1 is SGDLS, CDR2 YYNGEE. CDR3 in amino acids: CASSVGGPNSYEQYF. CDR3 sequence (DNA): TGTGCCAGCAGCGTAGGGGGGCCGAATTCCTACGAGCAGTACTTC.

This sequence joins TRBV11-2 and TRBJ2-2; the match to TRBD1 covers 10 bases. Trimming at V came to 5 bases and at J to 3 bases, leaving 6 bases not matched to a gene. Germline loops: CDR1 SGHAT, CDR2 FQNNGV. The CDR3 has 16 residues. The DNA for the CDR3 is TGTGCCAGCAGCGCCGGGGACAGGGGCCACACCGGGGAGCTGTTTTTT. Translated, it gives CASSAGDRGHTGELFF.

V gene TRBV19 combines with J gene TRBJ1-5, with a weak D call TRBD1 (6 bases). This CDR3 spans 14 amino acids. Germline V gene lookup returns CDR1 LNHDA and CDR2 SQIVND (reference sequence). V was clipped by 4 bases and J by 2 bases, with 9 bases between them. CDR3 protein: CASSSTGRNQPQHF. The CDR3 region has the DNA TGTGCCAGTAGTAGTACAGGGCGCAATCAGCCCCAGCATTTT.

This rearrangement joins TRBV28 to TRBJ1-5; D might be TRBD1 (5 bases). The V and J ends lost 3 bases and 6 bases respectively, with 9 bases between them. In germline, CDR1 is MDHEN, CDR2 SYDVKM. The CDR3 contains 13 residues. CDR3 DNA: TGTGCCAGCAGTTTGCTGAGGGGTCAGCCCCAGCATTTT. As protein: CASSLLRGQPQHF. The variable domain in full, completed from reference TRBV28 and TRBJ1-5, reads DVKVTQSSRYLVKRTGEKVFLECVQDMDHENMFWYRQDPGLGLRLIYFSYDVKMKEKGDIPEGYSVSREKKERFSLILESASTNQTSMYLCASSLLRGQPQHFGDGTRLSIL.

CDR3 sequence: CASSGNRGRETQYF. The DNA of the CDR3 is TGTGCCAGTAGTGGGAACAGGGGGCGTGAGACCCAGTACTTC. V is TRBV19 and J is TRBJ2-5; TRBD1 matches 9 bases. Trimming cost V 5 bases and J 5 bases; bases outside gene matches: 6. The V gene's germline CDR1 is LNHDA and CDR2 SQIVND (reference sequence). CDR3 length equals 14 residues.

The sample holds one count of this clone. The chain combines TRBV5-4 with TRBJ2-7; D is unresolved. Germline V gives CDR1 SGHNT, CDR2 YYREEE (reference sequence). The CDR3 runs 12 residues. The ends were cut back, 4 bases at V and 6 bases at J, with 11 bases in the middle. This CDR3 is CASSETWPEQYF. CDR3 DNA: TGTGCCAGCAGCGAGACCTGGCCCGAGCAGTACTTC.